One and the same sample provided the 12 T cell receptor beta chains below, sequenced in a study of CD8 T cells in ankylosing spondylitis. TCRdb ran MiXCR on the 5' RACE reads and lists one entry per CDR3 protein. This table has 200,000 to 250,000 distinct CDR3 sequences, about 10% appearing once. Sequencing was performed on blood, either unsorted or a sorted T cell fraction (not recorded which). These receptors were collected from a male donor with ankylosing spondylitis or in good health (not recorded which).

This clonotype occurred many times. The rearrangement links TRBV29-1 to TRBJ2-1; D is uncertain. This CDR3 region has 15 residues. Germline V gene lookup returns CDR1 SQVTM and CDR2 ANQGSEA. V dropped 3 bases and J dropped 4 bases, with 16 bases sitting between them. The CDR3 loop is CSVEYRDVMYNEQFF. CDR3 nucleotide sequence: TGCAGCGTTGAGTACAGAGACGTCATGTACAATGAGCAGTTCTTC.

In this sample, this clonotype turned up many times. The chain joins TRBV6-5 to TRBJ2-5, with D tentatively TRBD1 or TRBD2 (5 bases each). The CDR3 runs to 11 residues. V was pared by 2 bases and J by 7 bases, with 5 bases between. Germline V gene lookup returns CDR1 MNHEY and CDR2 SVGAGI. The CDR3 coding sequence is TGTGCCAGCAGTTACGGGGGGACCCAGTACTTC. Encoded protein: CASSYGGTQYF.

This clonotype was seen at least ten times. The chain carries TRBV28 and TRBJ1-4, with no clear D. CDR1 is MDHEN and CDR2 is SYDVKM in the germline V gene. The CDR3 spans 14 residues. With 2 bases removed from V and 5 bases from J, the gap between germline ends came to 9 bases. Written as DNA, the CDR3 is TGTGCCAGCAGTTTACGCCAGTTAAATGAAAAACTGTTTTTT. Residues: CASSLRQLNEKLFF.

Ten or more counts support this clonotype. The chain has TRBV7-3 and TRBJ2-3; no reliable D call. The CDR3 is 14 amino acids. Trimming took off 3 bases at V and 4 bases at J, with 11 bases between the two ends. The germline V gene encodes CDR1 SGHTA and CDR2 FQGTGA. The DNA for the CDR3 is TGTGCCAGCAGCTTTCAGCCTAGTTCAGATACGCAGTATTTT. Protein product: CASSFQPSSDTQYF.

This clonotype was picked up one time. This sequence joins TRBV20-1 and TRBJ1-1, with D uncertain. This CDR3 comprises 11 residues. Trimming cost V 8 bases and J 1 base, with 8 bases left between them. Germline V CDR1 and CDR2: DFQATT, SNEGSKA (reference sequence). The CDR3 nucleotides read TGCAGTACCCGGCCGAACACTGAAGCTTTCTTT. Its translation is CSTRPNTEAFF.

The V and J genes are TRBV7-3 and TRBJ2-1; 12 positions match TRBD2. This CDR3 is built from 17 residues. Germline CDR1 SGHTA, CDR2 FQGTGA. The J segment lost 3 bases and the V segment lost 8 bases, leaving 11 bases of the junction unmatched. For the CDR3, the DNA is TGTGCCAGCGGCATACACACTAGCGGGGGGTACTACAATGAGCAGTTCTTC. This gives the protein CASGIHTSGGYYNEQFF.

In this sample, this clonotype turned up a few times. The rearrangement uses TRBV10-3 and TRBJ1-6; possibly TRBD1 for D (6 bases). The CDR3 consists of 15 residues. Germline values: CDR1 ENHRY, CDR2 SYGVKD. The germline V and J ends were trimmed by 1 base and 9 bases, with 13 bases remaining between them. CDR3 DNA: TGTGCCATCAGTGAGTTACAGGGTCCCACTTCACCCCTCCACTTT. Translated, it gives CAISELQGPTSPLHF.

This clonotype was observed a few times. The J gene is TRBJ2-5, the V gene TRBV6-5; TRBD1 is a possible D gene (6 bases). The CDR3 runs to 12 residues. The ends were cut back, 5 bases at V and 6 bases at J, with 10 bases in the middle. Germline CDR1 and CDR2: MNHEY and SVGAGI. The CDR3 DNA sequence: TGTGCCAGCAGTACAGGGTTAAAGACCCAGTACTTC. Translating it yields CASSTGLKTQYF.

This clonotype was seen at least ten times. This sequence joins TRBV12-3 or TRBV12-4 and TRBJ1-6; the match to TRBD1 covers 10 bases. The CDR3 is 17 residues long. V lost 7 bases and J lost 0; bases outside the gene matches: 6. The CDR3 sequence: CASKRTGGSSYNSPLHF. The CDR3 DNA is TGTGCCAGCAAAAGGACAGGGGGAAGCTCCTATAATTCACCCCTCCACTTT.

The gene calls are TRBV5-6 and TRBJ2-3, with TRBD1 identical over 7 bases. This CDR3 region has 15 residues. Germline V gives CDR1 SGHDT, CDR2 YYEEEE. Losses at the gene ends were 2 bases for V and 6 bases for J; bases not matched to a gene: 9. CDR3 DNA sequence: TGTGCCAGCAGCTTTCCGACAGGGAGCCCGGATACGCAGTATTTT. Its translation: CASSFPTGSPDTQYF.

Ten or more counts support this clonotype. The chain uses TRBV5-1 and TRBJ2-5; D is unresolved. Germline CDR1 reads SGHRS; CDR2 reads YFSETQ. This CDR3 has 13 residues. V lost 5 bases and J lost 5, with 13 bases in between. As DNA, the CDR3 is TGCGCCAGCAGTCGAGCGAGCCAGGAGACCCAGTACTTC. It is translated as CASSRASQETQYF.

This clonotype turned up a few times. The chain carries TRBV3-1 and TRBJ1-2, with D unclear. V was clipped by 0 bases and J by 4 bases, with 6 bases between them. CDR3 length: 13 amino acids. CDR1 is LGHDT and CDR2 is YNNKEL in the germline V gene (reference sequence). The CDR3 reads CASSQEGPYGYTF. The CDR3 bases are TGTGCCAGCAGCCAAGAGGGTCCCTATGGCTACACCTTC. Using reference TRBV3-1 and TRBJ1-2 for the parts outside the CDR3, the full variable domain is DTAVSQTPKYLVTQMGNDKSIKCEQNLGHDTMYWYKQDSKKFLKIMFSYNNKELIINETVPNRFSPKSPDKAHLNLHINSLELGDSAVYFCASSQEGPYGYTFGSGTRLTVV.